This TCR beta chain emerged from a study of T cell responses to AZD1222 COVID-19 vaccine. General study findings and limits: Baseline seropositives among AZD1222 recipients totaled only six or seven. The study found Spike-specific TCR breadth and depth rose after two AZD1222 doses. White British donors predominated, females outnumbered males, and clonal diversity was possibly underestimated.

Points on this clone: What it binds is unknown.

Assay used: immunoSEQ multiplex PCR; TCRdb lists only in-frame clones, some missing. The profile shows approximately 130,000 clones, roughly 87% of them singletons. The trim removed 2 bases at V and 4 bases at J, leaving 8 bases unmatched. The CDR3 sequence is 18 residues long. Germline V gives CDR1 SGHAT, CDR2 FQNNGV. Analysis merged second doses at about 4 or about 12 weeks. Specimen: peripheral blood, collected 28 days after the second AZD1222 dose. This rearrangement joins TRBV11-2 to TRBJ2-5, with 15 bases identical to TRBD2. The sequence was collected from an adult who received the AZD1222 COVID-19 vaccine. The CDR3 DNA reads TGTGCCAGCAGCTTATGGACTAGCGGGGGGGGATTGGGAGAGACCCAGTACTTC. This sequence encodes CASSLWTSGGGLGETQYF.